The next 27 T cell receptor beta chains were all read from a single sample in a study of PD-1 blockade in classical Hodgkin lymphoma. Some clones are missing from TCRdb's copy, which holds only in-frame ones; the method was immunoSEQ multiplex PCR. The profile shows approximately 9,000 clones, around nine tenths of them singletons. Documented time point: cycle 4 day 1 (C4D1), after five to seven weeks of nivolumab. No patient escaped relapse after autologous stem cell transplantation, and brentuximab vedotin exposure varied. The material sequenced was peripheral blood mononuclear cells (PBMCs), taken before the fourth cycle of nivolumab. These receptors originate from a human donor with classical Hodgkin lymphoma.

V gene TRBV5-1 combines with J gene TRBJ1-2; the D is unclear. V was shortened by 4 bases and J by 4 bases, with 11 bases between the two germline ends. CDR1 SGHRS and CDR2 YFSETQ come from the germline V gene. CDR3 size: 13 residues. The CDR3 DNA reads TGCGCCAGCAGCCCCGACACCTTCTATGGCTACACCTTC. It codes for CASSPDTFYGYTF.

The chain carries TRBV7-7 and TRBJ2-3, with TRBD2 matching over 7 bases. V shed 5 bases, J shed 4 bases, and the junction held 6 bases outside the gene matches. Germline assignment: CDR1 SSHAT and CDR2 FNYEAQ (reference sequence). The CDR3 length is 14 residues. CDR3: CASSPGLVPDTQYF. The CDR3 coding sequence is TGTGCCAGCAGCCCTGGACTAGTCCCAGATACGCAGTATTTT.

CDR3 region: CASSYSRETQYF. CDR3 DNA: TGTGCCAGCAGTTACTCGCGAGAGACCCAGTACTTC. J is TRBJ2-5 and V is TRBV6-5, with no clear D. Trimming removed 0 bases at V and 4 bases at J, with 3 bases between. CDR3 length: 12 residues. CDR1 and CDR2 from the germline V gene are MNHEY and SVGAGI.

V and J are TRBV4-3 and TRBJ1-1, with a possible D match to TRBD1 (5 bases). The CDR3 sequence is 17 residues long. V lost 1 base and J lost 0, with 15 bases in between. Germline CDR1 LGHNA, CDR2 YSLEER. CDR3 loop: CASSQAETAFMNTEAFF. For the CDR3, the DNA is TGCGCCAGCAGCCAAGCGGAGACAGCCTTCATGAACACTGAAGCTTTCTTT.

This chain links TRBV18 with TRBJ1-3; possibly TRBD1 for D (5 bases). Germline CDR1 KGHSH, CDR2 LQKENI. CDR3 size: 16 residues. Trimming removed 5 bases from V and 0 bases from J, with 14 bases in between. This CDR3 is CASSWLGADSGNTIYF. As DNA, the CDR3 is TGTGCCAGCTCATGGCTCGGGGCTGACTCTGGAAACACCATATATTTT.

This clone was counted once. The chain recombines TRBV29-1 with TRBJ2-1, with D unclear. There are 12 residues in the CDR3. Germline V gene sequence: CDR1 SQVTM, CDR2 ANQGSEA. Trimming cost V 6 bases and J 13 bases, with 19 bases left between them. In nucleotides, the CDR3 is TGCAGCGTAGTCCCCGAGATCCAGTCCCAGTTCTTC. It is translated as CSVVPEIQSQFF.

This chain links TRBV15 with TRBJ1-2; D is possibly TRBD1 (5 bases). V lost 1 base and J 7 bases, leaving 16 bases between the germline ends. CDR3 size: 15 residues. Germline V gives CDR1 LNHNV, CDR2 YYDKDF (reference sequence). The CDR3 DNA reads as TGTGCCACCAGCAGAGCGCCCGACGGCAGGGCTGGCTACACCTTC. Translating gives CATSRAPDGRAGYTF.

The rearrangement links TRBV4-2 to TRBJ1-2; D possibly corresponds to TRBD1 (5 bases). V lost 1 base to trimming and J lost 3 bases, with 12 bases between them. Germline loops: CDR1 LGHNA, CDR2 YNFKEQ. The CDR3 spans 15 residues. This chain's CDR3 is CASSQAVSRDYGYTF. The CDR3 region has the DNA TGTGCCAGCAGCCAAGCGGTCAGCAGGGACTATGGCTACACCTTC.

The V call is TRBV5-5, the J call TRBJ1-2, with 8 bases that match TRBD1. Trimming took 4 bases from V and 6 from J; bases not matched to a gene: 5. The germline V gene has CDR1 SGHKS and CDR2 YYEKEE (reference sequence). The CDR3 is made up of 13 amino acids. The CDR3: CASSGTGMDGYTF. DNA for the CDR3: TGTGCCAGCAGCGGGACAGGAATGGATGGCTACACCTTC.

This clone is medium-sized (0.01 to 0.1%) in the sample. The chain is built from TRBV4-3 and TRBJ1-3; no clear D. Germline V lookup: CDR1 LGHNA, CDR2 YSLEER. This CDR3 comprises 14 residues. V dropped 4 bases and J dropped 2 bases, with 9 bases sitting between them. Here the CDR3 DNA reads TGCGCCAGCAGCCCACGCGTGGCTGGAAACACCATATATTTT. It translates to CASSPRVAGNTIYF.

The chain uses TRBV7-9 and TRBJ1-4, with D maybe TRBD1 (5 bases). Germline assignment: CDR1 SEHNR and CDR2 FQNEAQ (reference sequence). CDR3 length: 16 residues. Trimming removed 5 bases at V and 0 bases at J, with 13 bases between. The chain's CDR3 is CASSTHRRATNEKLFF. The CDR3 coding sequence is TGTGCCAGCAGCACCCACAGGAGGGCAACTAATGAAAAACTGTTTTTT.

This chain joins TRBV6-6 and TRBJ1-2; the D is unclear. Germline CDR1 is MNHNY and CDR2 is SVGAGI (reference sequence). V was trimmed by 2 bases and J by 4 bases, leaving 5 bases between them. CDR3 length: 12 amino acids. The CDR3 protein is CASSYPVYGYTF. The CDR3 coding sequence is TGTGCCAGCAGTTACCCCGTCTATGGCTACACCTTC.

The chain is built from TRBV19 and TRBJ2-7; 12 bases line up with TRBD1. Looked up from germline, CDR1 is LNHDA and CDR2 is SQIVND (reference sequence). The CDR3 covers 15 residues. Germline trimming cut 3 bases from V and 2 bases from J; bases unmatched to any gene: 2. The CDR3 here is CASSMRDRGPYEQYF. In DNA, the CDR3 is TGTGCCAGTAGTATGCGGGACAGGGGGCCCTACGAGCAGTACTTC.

The V call is TRBV7-8, the J call TRBJ1-6; TRBD1 might be the D (6 bases). This CDR3 has 15 amino acids. Trimming left V 5 bases short and J 5 bases short, with 13 bases between. From germline, CDR1 is SGHVS and CDR2 FQNEAQ. The CDR3 DNA sequence: TGTGCCAGCAGCACCAACAGGGCGCATAATTCACCCCTCCACTTT. Encoded protein: CASSTNRAHNSPLHF. The full variable domain, completed using reference TRBV7-8 and TRBJ1-6, is GAGVSQSPRYKVAKRGQDVALRCDPISGHVSLFWYQQALGQGPEFLTYFQNEAQLDKSGLPSDRFFAERPEGSVSTLKIQRTQQEDSAVYLCASSTNRAHNSPLHFGNGTRLTVT.

This clone has only a few counts. This chain uses TRBV9 with TRBJ1-2; TRBD1 might be the D (5 bases). V was pared by 6 bases and J by 2 bases, with 14 bases between. The CDR3 sequence is 14 residues long. Germline CDR1 SGDLS, CDR2 YYNGEE. The CDR3 DNA follows: TGTGCCAGCACCCCTCGGGGCAACAACTATGGCTACACCTTC. As protein: CASTPRGNNYGYTF.

The chain combines TRBV18 with TRBJ2-1, with 8 bases aligning to TRBD2. After removal of 3 bases from V and 6 bases from J, the junction contained 13 bases not matched to a gene. Germline V lookup: CDR1 KGHSH, CDR2 LQKENI. The CDR3 has 17 amino acids. The CDR3 nucleotides are TGTGCCAGCTCACCTGTGTTTAGCGGGGCCAGGGGCAATGAGCAGTTCTTC. This gives the protein CASSPVFSGARGNEQFF.

The chain carries TRBV11-2 and TRBJ1-1, with a weak D call TRBD1 (6 bases). Germline V lookup: CDR1 SGHAT, CDR2 FQNNGV. The CDR3 totals 15 residues. The V gene lost 3 bases and the J gene lost 1 base, with 12 bases spanning the gap. CDR3 nucleotides: TGTGCCAGCAGCTTCTTCCTACAGGGGAACACTGAAGCTTTCTTT. It translates to CASSFFLQGNTEAFF. Full variable domain (remainder filled in from reference TRBV11-2 and TRBJ1-1): EAGVAQSPRYKIIEKRQSVAFWCNPISGHATLYWYQQILGQGPKLLIQFQNNGVVDDSQLPKDRFSAERLKGVDSTLKIQPAKLEDSAVYLCASSFFLQGNTEAFFGQGTRLTVV.

This chain joins TRBV5-1 and TRBJ1-2; a possible D gene is TRBD1 (6 bases). CDR1 SGHRS and CDR2 YFSETQ come from the germline V gene. The CDR3 is made up of 14 amino acids. V was pared by 2 bases and J by 4 bases, with 12 bases between. CDR3 nucleotide sequence: TGCGCCAGCAGCTTACCGGGACAACCCTATGGCTACACCTTC. Amino acid sequence: CASSLPGQPYGYTF.

The gene calls are TRBV12-5 and TRBJ2-4; TRBD1 agrees at 9 bases. The CDR3 consists of 14 residues. After removal of 4 bases from V and 5 bases from J, the junction contained 3 bases not matched to a gene. In germline, CDR1 is LGHNT, CDR2 FRNRAP. CDR3 protein: CASGYRTGENIQYF. The CDR3 DNA reads as TGTGCTAGTGGTTACCGGACAGGGGAAAACATTCAGTACTTC. The full variable domain, its missing parts supplied by reference TRBV12-5 and TRBJ2-4, is DARVTQTPRHKVTEMGQEVTMRCQPILGHNTVFWYRQTMMQGLELLAYFRNRAPLDDSGMPKDRFSAEMPDATLATLKIQPSEPRDSAVYFCASGYRTGENIQYFGAGTRLSVL.

The chain uses TRBV7-9 and TRBJ2-7; D gene uncertain. The CDR3 runs 12 residues. Germline V gene data show CDR1 as SEHNR and CDR2 as FQNEAQ (reference sequence). Trimming left V 0 bases short and J 7 bases short, with 7 bases between. CDR3 DNA sequence: TGTGCCAGCAGCTTAGCGTCAGTAGAGCAGTACTTC. It yields the protein CASSLASVEQYF.

The genes are TRBV27 and TRBJ2-7, with D perhaps assigned TRBD1 or TRBD2 (5 bases each). Between the trimmed V and J ends, which lost 4 bases and 2 bases, there was a span of 12 bases. The V gene's germline CDR1 is MNHEY and CDR2 SMNVEV (reference sequence). CDR3 size: 14 residues. The CDR3 loop reads CASSYFGGTYEQYF. The DNA of the CDR3 is TGTGCCAGCAGTTATTTTGGGGGTACCTACGAGCAGTACTTC.

This chain uses TRBV28 with TRBJ1-5; the D gene is possibly TRBD1 (6 bases). Trimming took off 7 bases at V and 1 base at J, with 17 bases between the two ends. Germline CDR1 MDHEN, CDR2 SYDVKM. CDR3 size: 16 residues. The CDR3 reads CASTSPIGGSNQPQHF. As DNA, the CDR3 is TGTGCCAGCACCTCCCCCATAGGGGGGAGCAATCAGCCCCAGCATTTT.

This chain uses TRBV7-9 with TRBJ2-1; possible D gene TRBD2, 5 bases. The CDR3 is 15 residues long. V lost 2 bases to trimming and J lost 0 bases, with 8 bases between them. The germline V gene has CDR1 SEHNR and CDR2 FQNEAQ (reference sequence). CDR3 DNA: TGTGCCAGCAGCTTATCGGGGAGCTCCTACAATGAGCAGTTCTTC. Encoded protein: CASSLSGSSYNEQFF.

The chain joins TRBV5-6 to TRBJ1-5; 8 bases match TRBD1. Per germline, CDR1 SGHDT and CDR2 YYEEEE. The CDR3 has 17 residues. V was pared by 1 base and J by 5 bases, with 11 bases of the junction left unmatched. In DNA, the CDR3 is TGTGCCAGCAGCTTGCGTCCCGGGACAGGAAGGGATCAGCCCCAGCATTTT. Encoded protein: CASSLRPGTGRDQPQHF. Complete variable domain (other parts from reference TRBV5-6 and TRBJ1-5): DAGVTQSPTHLIKTRGQQVTLRCSPKSGHDTVSWYQQALGQGPQFIFQYYEEEERQRGNFPDRFSGHQFPNYSSELNVNALLLGDSALYLCASSLRPGTGRDQPQHFGDGTRLSIL.

The table lists this clone with a count of one. This chain joins TRBV5-1 and TRBJ1-1; TRBD1 aligns across 8 bases. The CDR3 extends over 16 amino acids. CDR1 is SGHRS and CDR2 is YFSETQ in the germline V gene. Trimming cost V 2 bases and J 3 bases; bases outside gene matches: 9. The CDR3 protein is CASSFGQGGLDTEAFF. The CDR3 DNA reads as TGCGCCAGCAGCTTCGGACAGGGAGGCTTGGACACTGAAGCTTTCTTT.

The chain joins TRBV19 to TRBJ2-5; 9 bases line up with TRBD1. The germline CDR1 and CDR2 sequences are LNHDA and SQIVND (reference sequence). The CDR3 length is 16 residues. After removal of 5 bases from V and 1 base from J, the junction contained 8 bases not matched to a gene. The CDR3 DNA is TGTGCCAGTAGTTCGGGACAGGGACTAACCCAAGAGACCCAGTACTTC. Protein: CASSSGQGLTQETQYF.

The V call is TRBV10-3, the J call TRBJ2-3, with D possibly matching TRBD1 (6 bases). Germline CDR1 reads ENHRY; CDR2 reads SYGVKD. Trimming removed 5 bases at V and 1 base at J, with 16 bases between. CDR3 length equals 16 residues. In DNA form, the CDR3 reads TGTGCCATCAGTCCCTCCGGGACACACCGCACAGATACGCAGTATTTT. As protein: CAISPSGTHRTDTQYF.